The 29 T cell receptor beta chains reported below all come from one sample, sequenced in a study of blood T cell repertoires in COVID-19. The assay was immunoSEQ multiplex PCR, and TCRdb's table has in-frame clones only and misses some. The data contain about 170,000 clones, around four fifths of them singletons. The source material was peripheral blood. Source of these receptors: a man in his forties or fifties who had recovered from COVID-19.

The chain has TRBV18 and TRBJ1-1; 8 bases match TRBD1. This CDR3 has 15 amino acids. CDR1 and CDR2 (germline): KGHSH, LQKENI. J gave up 0 bases and V 3 bases, and 3 bases lay outside the gene matches. The CDR3 bases are TGTGCCAGCTCACCCTGGACAGGGATGAACACTGAAGCTTTCTTT. Translated, it gives CASSPWTGMNTEAFF.

The V and J genes are TRBV27 and TRBJ2-2; 16 bases line up with TRBD2. Germline trimming cut 5 bases from V and 6 bases from J; bases unmatched to any gene: 12. The CDR3 is made up of 19 amino acids. Germline V gives CDR1 MNHEY, CDR2 SMNVEV (reference sequence). The CDR3 sequence is CASSHPGLAGGHRAGELFF. The DNA of the CDR3 is TGTGCCAGCAGTCATCCGGGACTAGCGGGAGGGCATCGGGCCGGGGAGCTGTTTTTT.

The gene calls are TRBV11-2 and TRBJ1-5, with no clear D. Trimming took 0 bases from V and 1 from J, leaving 10 bases between them. The CDR3 is 16 residues long. Germline CDR1 reads SGHAT; CDR2 reads FQNNGV. The CDR3 DNA sequence: TGTGCCAGCAGCTTAGATCCCGGGAGCAGCAATCAGCCCCAGCATTTT. Amino acid sequence: CASSLDPGSSNQPQHF.

The chain is built from TRBV4-3 and TRBJ2-7, with 8 nucleotides matching TRBD2. Trimming removed 0 bases from V and 3 bases from J; junction bases left unmatched: 7. The CDR3 is made up of 16 amino acids. Germline V lookup: CDR1 LGHNA, CDR2 YSLEER. For the CDR3, the DNA is TGCGCCAGCAGCCAAGATGGTCCGGGAGGGAACTACGAGCAGTACTTC. It is translated as CASSQDGPGGNYEQYF.

This clone was seen a handful of times. CDR3 sequence reads: CASSLRVGGDETQYF. In nucleotides, the CDR3 is TGCGCCAGCAGCTTGAGGGTAGGGGGCGACGAGACCCAGTACTTC. The chain is built from TRBV5-1 and TRBJ2-5, with 7 positions matching TRBD1. Germline assignment: CDR1 SGHRS and CDR2 YFSETQ. The CDR3 is made up of 15 amino acids. V shed 1 base and J 5 bases; nucleotides not matched to a gene: 8.

The rearrangement uses TRBV11-3 and TRBJ2-1, with D perhaps TRBD2 (7 bases). Germline loops: CDR1 SGHNT, CDR2 YENEEA. V shed 2 bases and J shed 2 bases, with 10 bases lying between them. This CDR3 has 15 residues. Here the CDR3 reads CASSLRGGPYNEQFF. Here the CDR3 DNA reads TGTGCCAGCAGCTTAAGGGGGGGCCCCTACAATGAGCAGTTCTTC.

The chain employs TRBV21-1 and TRBJ1-5. TRBV21-1 is a pseudogene locus. The CDR3 contains 16 residues. Here the CDR3 reads CASSRGSDGNNQPQHF. The CDR3 DNA reads as TGTGCCAGCAGCAGAGGGTCGGACGGGAATAATCAGCCCCAGCATTTT.

This clone was picked up one time. The V call is TRBV4-1, the J call TRBJ2-6; D might be TRBD1 (6 bases). The CDR3 spans 16 residues. The V gene's germline CDR1 is MGHRA and CDR2 YSYEKL. Trimming shortened V by 7 bases and J by 3 bases, and 16 bases separated the two germline ends. DNA for the CDR3: TGCGCCAGCAACTTAGACGGGACAAGTGGGGCCAACGTCCTGACTTTC. Its protein is CASNLDGTSGANVLTF.

This chain links TRBV11-3 with TRBJ2-7; 9 bases map to TRBD1. There are 14 residues in the CDR3. Germline CDR1 and CDR2: SGHNT and YENEEA. The trim removed 3 bases at V and 2 bases at J, leaving 2 bases unmatched. The CDR3 loop is CASSFGTGTYEQYF. The CDR3 coding sequence is TGTGCCAGCAGCTTCGGGACAGGGACCTACGAGCAGTACTTC.

This rearrangement joins TRBV4-1 to TRBJ1-1, with D uncertain. CDR3 length: 14 amino acids. V lost 4 bases, J lost 10 bases, and 19 bases lay in between. From germline, CDR1 is MGHRA and CDR2 YSYEKL. CDR3 in amino acids: CASSPRTAERGAFF. The CDR3, as DNA: TGCGCCAGCAGCCCAAGGACGGCTGAACGGGGAGCTTTCTTT.

The chain joins TRBV5-6 to TRBJ2-1; TRBD1 is a possible D gene (6 bases). The ends were cut back, 4 bases at V and 9 bases at J, with 23 bases in the middle. Germline assignment: CDR1 SGHDT and CDR2 YYEEEE. This CDR3 has 16 amino acids. CDR3 sequence: CASSQTGTSGAVEQFF. DNA of the CDR3: TGTGCCAGCAGCCAGACCGGGACCTCAGGGGCCGTTGAGCAGTTCTTC.

The chain carries TRBV27 and TRBJ2-1; 9 nucleotides align to TRBD2. The J segment lost 2 bases and the V segment lost 6 bases, leaving 5 bases of the junction unmatched. Germline V gives CDR1 MNHEY, CDR2 SMNVEV (reference sequence). The CDR3 runs 15 residues. CDR3 amino acids: CASRSAGGTYNEQFF. Here the CDR3 DNA reads TGTGCCAGCAGGTCGGCGGGAGGGACCTACAATGAGCAGTTCTTC.

The CDR3 protein is CATREAMGGGTEAFF. DNA of the CDR3: TGTGCCACCAGAGAGGCTATGGGGGGAGGCACTGAAGCTTTCTTT. The chain uses TRBV15 and TRBJ1-1, with D tentatively TRBD1 (5 bases). Germline loops: CDR1 LNHNV, CDR2 YYDKDF (reference sequence). The CDR3 has 15 amino acids. Between the trimmed V and J ends, which lost 6 bases and 4 bases, there was a span of 18 bases.

This sequence joins TRBV4-3 and TRBJ2-2; 13 nucleotides line up with TRBD2. V gave up 4 bases and J gave up 6 bases; unmatched junction bases: 11. Germline CDR1 is LGHNA and CDR2 is YSLEER. This CDR3 has 18 residues. The DNA for the CDR3 is TGCGCCAGCAGCCTAACCGTTCCGGGACTAGCGGGGTCCGGGGAGCTGTTTTTT. Protein sequence: CASSLTVPGLAGSGELFF.

V usage is TRBV7-2 and J usage is TRBJ1-6; the D is unclear. This CDR3 spans 12 amino acids. In germline, CDR1 is SGHTA, CDR2 FQGNSA. V dropped 5 bases and J dropped 9 bases, with 8 bases sitting between them. The CDR3 loop is CASSPSGSPLHF. CDR3 in DNA: TGTGCCAGCAGCCCCAGTGGTTCACCCCTCCACTTT.

About this clone: Other DNA sequences from this sample encode an identical CDR3 as well. The chain combines TRBV9 with TRBJ2-3; 7 positions match TRBD1. Germline CDR1 and CDR2: SGDLS and YYNGEE. The CDR3 runs to 15 residues. The J segment lost 2 bases and the V segment lost 2 bases, leaving 5 bases of the junction unmatched. DNA of the CDR3: TGTGCCAGCAGCGTGGGCAGGGGGTCCACAGATACGCAGTATTTT. Protein: CASSVGRGSTDTQYF.

A few counts support this clone. V usage is TRBV27 and J usage is TRBJ2-7; tentatively, D is TRBD1 (5 bases). V was trimmed by 2 bases and J by 6 bases, leaving 5 bases between them. This CDR3 region has 11 residues. The germline CDR1 and CDR2 sequences are MNHEY and SMNVEV (reference sequence). The CDR3 spells CASSLRGEQYF. CDR3 DNA: TGTGCCAGCAGTTTAAGGGGCGAGCAGTACTTC.

V and J are TRBV7-2 and TRBJ2-7; D gene unclear. V dropped 1 base and J dropped 4 bases, with 5 bases sitting between them. Germline CDR1 SGHTA, CDR2 FQGNSA. The CDR3 has 12 residues. CDR3 in amino acids: CASSLDQYEQYF. The CDR3 DNA sequence: TGTGCCAGCAGCTTAGATCAGTACGAGCAGTACTTC.

The V call is TRBV28, the J call TRBJ2-7; TRBD2 matches at 7 bases. This CDR3 spans 14 amino acids. Germline values: CDR1 MDHEN, CDR2 SYDVKM. V lost 3 bases and J lost 2; bases outside the gene matches: 4. In nucleotides, the CDR3 is TGTGCCAGCAGTTTGGGACTAACACCCTACGAGCAGTACTTC. Translation gives CASSLGLTPYEQYF.

J is TRBJ1-2 and V is TRBV5-5; 12 positions agree with TRBD1. Germline CDR1 and CDR2: SGHKS and YYEKEE (reference sequence). Germline trimming cut 5 bases from V and 1 base from J; bases unmatched to any gene: 3. The CDR3 is 15 amino acids. CDR3 sequence: CASRGTGGLNYGYTF. The CDR3 DNA sequence: TGTGCCAGCAGGGGGACAGGGGGCCTTAACTATGGCTACACCTTC.

The rearrangement joins TRBV27 to TRBJ2-1; 10 positions agree with TRBD2. The length of the CDR3 is 14 residues. J lost 7 bases, V lost 5 bases, and 5 bases had no gene match. In germline, CDR1 is MNHEY, CDR2 SMNVEV (reference sequence). The CDR3 spells CASSVGLAENEQFF. The CDR3 nucleotides are TGTGCCAGCAGTGTAGGACTAGCGGAAAATGAGCAGTTCTTC.

The rearrangement links TRBV7-6 to TRBJ2-6; D remains unclear. The length of the CDR3 is 13 residues. V shed 11 bases and J shed 4 bases, with 12 bases lying between them. Germline CDR1 and CDR2: SGHVS and FNYEAQ. CDR3 sequence (DNA): TGTGCCGTTACATCGCCCGGGGCCAACGTCCTGACTTTC. Translated, it gives CAVTSPGANVLTF.

The chain couples TRBV28 to TRBJ2-7, with 11 bases aligning to TRBD1. V lost 5 bases to trimming and J lost 2 bases; unmatched junction nucleotides: 8. Per germline, CDR1 MDHEN and CDR2 SYDVKM. The CDR3 is made up of 16 amino acids. The CDR3, as DNA: TGTGCCAGCAGTCCGGGACAGGGGGAAATGGCCTACGAGCAGTACTTC. This translates into CASSPGQGEMAYEQYF. Full variable domain (missing parts from reference TRBV28 and TRBJ2-7): DVKVTQSSRYLVKRTGEKVFLECVQDMDHENMFWYRQDPGLGLRLIYFSYDVKMKEKGDIPEGYSVSREKKERFSLILESASTNQTSMYLCASSPGQGEMAYEQYFGPGTRLTVT.

The gene calls are TRBV7-9 and TRBJ2-3; 9 bases fit TRBD2. J gave up 4 bases and V 4 bases, and 18 bases lay outside the gene matches. Germline V gene sequence: CDR1 SEHNR, CDR2 FQNEAQ (reference sequence). There are 19 residues in the CDR3. The CDR3 coding sequence is TGTGCCAGCAGCTCCCTGACCCGTTTTGCGGGAGGGAAGTCAGATACGCAGTATTTT. It yields the protein CASSSLTRFAGGKSDTQYF. The full variable domain, with the rest looked up from reference TRBV7-9 and TRBJ2-3, is DTGVSQNPRHKITKRGQNVTFRCDPISEHNRLYWYRQTLGQGPEFLTYFQNEAQLEKSRLLSDRFSAERPKGSFSTLEIQRTEQGDSAMYLCASSSLTRFAGGKSDTQYFGPGTRLTVL.

CDR3 nucleotide sequence: TGTGCCAGCAGCTTAGAGATCCAGGGGTTGTTCTTC. Protein: CASSLEIQGLFF. The rearrangement uses TRBV11-2 and TRBJ2-1, with D maybe TRBD1 (6 bases). Germline CDR1 and CDR2: SGHAT and FQNNGV. The CDR3 loop spans 12 amino acids. V was shortened by 0 bases and J by 15 bases, with 12 bases between the two germline ends.

This chain connects TRBV25-1 to TRBJ2-2; 11 bases line up with TRBD2. This CDR3 has 17 amino acids. Trimming cost V 6 bases and J 2 bases; bases outside gene matches: 8. CDR1 is MGHDK, CDR2 SYGVNS, per germline. The CDR3 coding sequence is TGTGCCAGCAGCACACAGACTAGCGGGACAAACACCGGGGAGCTGTTTTTT. It codes for CASSTQTSGTNTGELFF.

The chain carries TRBV4-2 and TRBJ2-3; perhaps TRBD2 as D (6 bases). Trimming removed 4 bases at V and 5 bases at J, with 16 bases between. This CDR3 contains 15 residues. Looked up from germline, CDR1 is LGHNA and CDR2 is YNFKEQ. This chain's CDR3 is CASSPRDSRGDTQYF. CDR3 DNA: TGTGCCAGCAGCCCTCGGGACTCGCGGGGAGATACGCAGTATTTT.

This clone was detected once. V gene TRBV29-1 combines with J gene TRBJ2-7; D is uncertain. Trimming shortened V by 0 bases and J by 5 bases, and 8 bases separated the two germline ends. Per germline, CDR1 SQVTM and CDR2 ANQGSEA. The length of the CDR3 is 12 residues. CDR3 sequence: CSVEDSSDEQYF. The CDR3, as DNA: TGCAGCGTTGAAGATTCCTCGGACGAGCAGTACTTC.

The gene calls are TRBV2 and TRBJ2-3; 11 bases align to TRBD1. The trim removed 2 bases at V and 2 bases at J, leaving 6 bases unmatched. The CDR3 length is 17 residues. Germline CDR1 is SNHLY and CDR2 is FYNNEI. The CDR3 nucleotides are TGTGCCAGCAGTGAATATGGGACAGGGGGAAACACAGATACGCAGTATTTT. Its translation is CASSEYGTGGNTDTQYF.